The rows below give T cell receptor beta chains drawn from one sample of a study of shared clonotypes between healthy human individuals. The data were produced by immunoSEQ multiplex PCR, yet TCRdb's version contains in-frame clones alone and is incomplete. The data contain 2,100,000 or so clones, approximately 96% of them singletons. The sample was naive CD4+ T cells sorted from blood. All receptors derive from a man aged 18 to 29 in good health. The conserved cysteine and the conserved F or W are not part of the CDR3 here.

>TRBV6-5|TRBJ2-3
ASNRGTTDTQY
>TRBV2|TRBJ1-3
ASSEDRGPGNTIY
>TRBV6-6|TRBJ1-5
ASSSNTGQPQH
>TRBV27|TRBJ2-4
ASSFSGALAKNIQY
>TRBV10-2|TRBJ1-5
ATRQGGQPQH
>TRBV19|TRBJ2-3
ASQRTRTSVTDTQY
>TRBV11-3|TRBJ2-1
ASSPGLAGDYNEQF
>TRBV28|TRBJ1-5
ASSFRQGNFNQPQH
>TRBV29-1|TRBJ1-4
SVDHRRARNEKLF
>TRBV29-1|TRBJ2-7
SVLSSPGAYEQY
>TRBV6-5|TRBJ1-5
ASRTGRDQPQH
>TRBV5-1|TRBJ1-1
ASSFENTEAF
>TRBV5-1|TRBJ2-1
ASSFRQEQF
>TRBV10-3|TRBJ2-5
AIRDSGSQETQY
>TRBV5-1|TRBJ2-1
ASSWGQGREQF
>TRBV10-1|TRBJ2-5
ASTGTGETQY
>TRBV7-9|TRBJ2-7
ASSPGTVYEQY